This T cell receptor (beta chain) was profiled in a study of cytomegalovirus exposure and HLA in healthy donors. Researchers ran the PCR with 60 Vbeta and 13 Jbeta primers. Data came from immunoSEQ multiplex PCR; TCRdb stores just in-frame clones and leaves some out. This table has a few hundred thousand clones, roughly four fifths appearing once. J gave up 2 bases and V 4 bases, and 3 bases lay outside the gene matches. CDR1 is ENHRY, CDR2 SYGVKD, per germline. This CDR3 comprises 14 residues. The source is a woman aged 60-75 years in good health and CMV-seropositive. The rearrangement uses TRBV10-3 and TRBJ2-7; TRBD1 aligns across 9 bases. Input material: PBMCs. The CDR3 sequence: CAISAGTGTYEQYF. Written as DNA, the CDR3 is TGTGCCATCAGTGCCGGGACAGGGACCTACGAGCAGTACTTC.